The 17 T cell receptor beta chains below all came from one sample that was sequenced in a study of blood T cell repertoires in COVID-19 (dated by TCRdb to 2020 to 2022). Library creation used the immunoSEQ multiplex PCR assay. The table was pulled from immuneACCESS by TCRdb, which kept in-frame rearrangements only. Such tables lose some clones; where checked, under half of the loss comes from unresolved V genes, and the rest has no known cause. In all, the sample holds around 98,000 clones, and around 82% of those were seen once. The ten largest clones take up about a tenth of the sample. Sample: peripheral blood. All receptors derive from a man between 65 and 85 years old with active or convalescent COVID-19.

The genes are TRBV2 and TRBJ1-4; D gene unclear. Germline V lookup: CDR1 SNHLY, CDR2 FYNNEI. CDR3 length: 14 amino acids. V lost 7 bases to trimming and J lost 4 bases, with 13 bases between them. CDR3 sequence: CASTSRRLNEKLFF. CDR3 DNA sequence: TGTGCCAGCACCAGCAGAAGACTTAATGAAAAACTGTTTTTT.

The chain links TRBV14 to TRBJ1-3; D is ambiguous. Deletions cut 1 base from V and 7 bases from J, with 11 bases between. The germline CDR1 and CDR2 sequences are SGHDN and FVKESK. The CDR3 is 14 amino acids. CDR3 DNA: TGTGCCAGCAGCCAAGTACACGTTTCCAACACCATATATTTT. This gives the protein CASSQVHVSNTIYF. The full variable domain, completed using reference TRBV14 and TRBJ1-3, is EAGVTQFPSHSVIEKGQTVTLRCDPISGHDNLYWYRRVMGKEIKFLLHFVKESKQDESGMPNNRFLAERTGGTYSTLKVQPAELEDSGVYFCASSQVHVSNTIYFGEGSWLTVV.

This clone was recorded many times. The chain joins TRBV14 to TRBJ2-3, with TRBD2 matching 8 bases. The ends lost 7 bases at V and 2 bases at J; junction bases unmatched: 5. Looked up from germline, CDR1 is SGHDN and CDR2 is FVKESK. The CDR3 consists of 14 residues. CDR3 in amino acids: CASTGGDLTDTQYF. As DNA, the CDR3 is TGTGCCAGCACGGGGGGGGATCTCACAGATACGCAGTATTTT.

The chain has TRBV6-5 and TRBJ2-5; no firm D call. The V gene lost 2 bases and the J gene lost 7 bases, with 11 bases spanning the gap. The CDR3 consists of 13 residues. Germline values: CDR1 MNHEY, CDR2 SVGAGI. The CDR3 DNA is TGTGCCAGCAGTTACGTAGAGCGAGGGACCCAGTACTTC. It yields the protein CASSYVERGTQYF.

V usage is TRBV7-9 and J usage is TRBJ1-6; maybe TRBD1 (5 bases). This CDR3 has 17 residues. Per germline, CDR1 SEHNR and CDR2 FQNEAQ (reference sequence). The ends were cut back, 1 base at V and 8 bases at J, with 18 bases in the middle. CDR3 amino acids: CASSLGTSQAVDSPLHF. DNA for the CDR3: TGTGCCAGCAGCTTAGGGACATCTCAGGCGGTTGATTCACCCCTCCACTTT.

The chain is built from TRBV3-1 (or the pseudogene TRBV3-2) and TRBJ2-7; 11 bases align to TRBD1. V trimming: 0 bases; J trimming: 3 bases; junction bases outside the gene matches: 4. The CDR3 loop spans 16 amino acids. CDR1 is LGHDT and CDR2 is YNNKEL in the germline V gene (reference sequence). CDR3 DNA sequence: TGTGCCAGCAGCCAAGATAGGGACAGGGGGTACTACGAGCAGTACTTC. Protein: CASSQDRDRGYYEQYF.

The rearrangement joins TRBV24-1 to TRBJ1-2; possibly TRBD1 for D (6 bases). Deletions cut 4 bases from V and 4 bases from J, with 18 bases between. Germline lookup yields CDR1 KGHDR and CDR2 SFDVKD. The CDR3 loop spans 16 amino acids. The DNA of the CDR3 is TGTGCCACCAGTGAGTACACAGGGTATCGTAGCTATGGCTACACCTTC. This translates into CATSEYTGYRSYGYTF.

This rearrangement joins TRBV27 to TRBJ1-1, with 11 positions matching TRBD1. This CDR3 is 17 amino acids long. Germline V gene sequence: CDR1 MNHEY, CDR2 SMNVEV (reference sequence). Trimming removed 6 bases from V and 5 bases from J; junction bases left unmatched: 14. The CDR3 DNA is TGTGCCAGCAGCCGCTTTTGGGACAGGGGGATGGAGACTGAAGCTTTCTTT. Translating gives CASSRFWDRGMETEAFF.

CDR3 bases: TGCGCCAGCAGCCAGACTAGCGGGGGTTCCGGGGAGCTGTTTTTT. Translation: CASSQTSGGSGELFF. The V gene is TRBV4-3, the J gene TRBJ2-2; 12 bases are shared with TRBD2. Germline CDR1 reads LGHNA; CDR2 reads YSLEER. The V segment lost 3 bases and the J segment 6 bases; nucleotides outside the gene matches: 2. The CDR3 length is 15 residues.

The chain carries TRBV5-1 and TRBJ2-5; the D gene is possibly TRBD2 (6 bases). Trimming cost V 6 bases and J 2 bases, with 14 bases left between them. Per germline, CDR1 SGHRS and CDR2 YFSETQ. This CDR3 contains 14 residues. The CDR3 DNA follows: TGCGCCAGCATTGGAGGGGTGAGACAAGAGACCCAGTACTTC. Its translation is CASIGGVRQETQYF.

The chain employs TRBV11-2 and TRBJ2-3; D is unclear. The CDR3 sequence is 15 residues long. V was cut by 0 bases and J by 2 bases, with 9 bases left in between. Germline V gives CDR1 SGHAT, CDR2 FQNNGV. As DNA, the CDR3 is TGTGCCAGCAGCTTAGATTTCGGTGTCACAGATACGCAGTATTTT. Translation gives CASSLDFGVTDTQYF.

The chain uses TRBV7-3 and TRBJ2-7; 8 bases map to TRBD1. J lost 7 bases, V lost 5 bases, and 7 bases had no gene match. The CDR3 is made up of 13 amino acids. The germline V gene has CDR1 SGHTA and CDR2 FQGTGA. The CDR3 coding sequence is TGTGCCAGCAGCACACAGGGGGTAGGTGAGCAGTACTTC. Residues: CASSTQGVGEQYF.

The CDR3 nucleotides read TGTGCCAGCAGCTCCCAAGTCGGCACCGGGGAGCTGTTTTTT. As protein: CASSSQVGTGELFF. The chain is built from TRBV9 and TRBJ2-2; D unresolved. Germline loops: CDR1 SGDLS, CDR2 YYNGEE. The CDR3 has 14 residues. V was pared by 4 bases and J by 4 bases, with 11 bases between.

The chain is built from TRBV7-2 and TRBJ1-1; D call uncertain. Germline CDR1 reads SGHTA; CDR2 reads FQGNSA. The CDR3 totals 14 residues. V was cut by 5 bases and J by 3 bases, with 13 bases left in between. CDR3 loop: CASSPQAVDTEAFF. The CDR3 bases are TGTGCCAGCAGCCCTCAAGCGGTGGACACTGAAGCTTTCTTT. Together with reference TRBV7-2 and TRBJ1-1, the CDR3 gives the full variable domain: GAGVSQSPSNKVTEKGKDVELRCDPISGHTALYWYRQSLGQGLEFLIYFQGNSAPDKSGLPSDRFSAERTGGSVSTLTIQRTQQEDSAVYLCASSPQAVDTEAFFGQGTRLTVV.

The rearrangement joins TRBV30 to TRBJ1-1; unclear D gene. Germline CDR1 reads GTSNPN; CDR2 reads SVGIG (reference sequence). CDR3 length equals 15 residues. Trimming pared 0 bases from V and 1 base from J, leaving 12 bases between. The CDR3 region is CAWSVVTSANTEAFF. CDR3 coding DNA: TGTGCCTGGAGTGTAGTGACTAGCGCGAACACTGAAGCTTTCTTT.

This chain uses TRBV7-2 with TRBJ2-5, with D unresolved. Looked up from germline, CDR1 is SGHTA and CDR2 is FQGNSA. The V and J ends lost 1 base and 5 bases respectively, with 11 bases between them. The CDR3 is made up of 14 amino acids. CDR3 in DNA: TGTGCCAGCAGCTTAGATCGGGTCGCGGAGACCCAGTACTTC. Translating gives CASSLDRVAETQYF.

The chain employs TRBV29-1 and TRBJ2-1; D not certain. The CDR3 has 13 residues. CDR1 is SQVTM, CDR2 ANQGSEA, per germline. Trimming removed 8 bases at V and 0 bases at J, with 11 bases between. This CDR3 is CSSGPSSYNEQFF. CDR3 nucleotides: TGCAGCTCGGGCCCGAGCTCCTACAATGAGCAGTTCTTC.